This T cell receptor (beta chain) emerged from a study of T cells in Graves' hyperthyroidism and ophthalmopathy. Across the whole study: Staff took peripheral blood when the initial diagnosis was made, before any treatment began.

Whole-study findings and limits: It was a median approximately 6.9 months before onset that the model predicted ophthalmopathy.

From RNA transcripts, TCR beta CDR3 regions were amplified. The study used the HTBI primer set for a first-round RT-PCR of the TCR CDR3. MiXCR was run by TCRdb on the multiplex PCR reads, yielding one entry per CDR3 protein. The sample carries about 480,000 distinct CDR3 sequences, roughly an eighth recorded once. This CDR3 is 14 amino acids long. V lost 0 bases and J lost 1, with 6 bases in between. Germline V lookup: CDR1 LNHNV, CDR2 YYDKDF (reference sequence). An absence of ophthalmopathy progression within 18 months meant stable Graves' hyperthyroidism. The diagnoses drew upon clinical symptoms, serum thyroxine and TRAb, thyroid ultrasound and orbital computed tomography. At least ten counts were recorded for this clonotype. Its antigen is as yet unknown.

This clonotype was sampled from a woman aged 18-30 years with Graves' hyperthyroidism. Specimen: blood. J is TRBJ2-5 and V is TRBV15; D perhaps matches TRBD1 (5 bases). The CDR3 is CATSRDRAQETQYF. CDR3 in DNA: TGTGCCACCAGCAGAGACAGGGCCCAAGAGACCCAGTACTTC.